This T cell receptor beta chain comes out of a study of T cell responses to AZD1222 COVID-19 vaccine. Study-wide findings and caveats: Mostly white British, mostly female donors; authors suggested clonal diversity may be underestimated.

Produced via immunoSEQ multiplex PCR; TCRdb's table is partial and in-frame only. The sample carries 150,000 to 200,000 clones, 87% recorded once. The CDR3 length is 15 residues. Germline lookup yields CDR1 SGHVS and CDR2 FNYEAQ. V lost 3 bases and J lost 7; bases outside the gene matches: 6. A word on this clone: Its antigen remains unidentified.

Sequenced material: peripheral blood, taken on day 0 of AZD1222 vaccination. The rearrangement joins TRBV7-6 to TRBJ2-1, with 10 bases fitting TRBD2. The receptor was derived from an adult in good health. The CDR3 DNA reads TGTGCCAGCAGCTTCAGCGGGAGGGCCGTAAATGAGCAGTTCTTC. This translates into CASSFSGRAVNEQFF.